These 25 T cell receptor beta chains share one sample of origin, sequenced in a study of PD-L1 blockade in urothelial cancer. The method was immunoSEQ multiplex PCR; TCRdb's version includes in-frame clones alone and lacks a portion of them. Of some 50,000 clones listed, more than 70% are singletons. The material was PBMCs, obtained around atezolizumab (anti-PD-L1) treatment. Source of these receptors: a man older than 75 with urothelial cancer.

The chain joins TRBV11-2 to TRBJ2-5, with 8 bases aligning to TRBD1. The CDR3 covers 16 residues. CDR1 and CDR2 from the germline V gene are SGHAT and FQNNGV. V shed 2 bases, J shed 4 bases, and the junction held 9 bases outside the gene matches. The CDR3 nucleotides read TGTGCCAGCAGCTTAATTCCAGGGGGCGTTCGAGAGACCCAGTACTTC. Translation gives CASSLIPGGVRETQYF.

This clone came up a few times. This chain connects TRBV6-5 to TRBJ1-5; weak D call: TRBD1 (5 bases). The CDR3 loop spans 12 amino acids. Trimming pared 4 bases from V and 11 bases from J, leaving 12 bases between. Germline V gene sequence: CDR1 MNHEY, CDR2 SVGAGI. CDR3 in amino acids: CASSSEKGTQHF. CDR3 DNA: TGTGCCAGCAGTTCGGAGAAGGGGACCCAGCATTTT.

V is TRBV11-1 and J is TRBJ2-5; D may be TRBD2 (7 bases). Trimming left V 5 bases short and J 4 bases short, with 17 bases between. Looked up from germline, CDR1 is SGHAT and CDR2 is FQDESV (reference sequence). The CDR3 is made up of 15 amino acids. In DNA, the CDR3 is TGTGCCAGCAGCACCGGAGGGGGGGGCCGAGAGACCCAGTACTTC. Translation: CASSTGGGGRETQYF.

V gene TRBV5-1 combines with J gene TRBJ2-5; 14 positions match TRBD2. CDR1 SGHRS and CDR2 YFSETQ come from the germline V gene. Losses at the gene ends were 6 bases for V and 5 bases for J; bases not matched to a gene: 6. The CDR3 is 15 residues long. The CDR3 loop is CASKGLAGEGETQYF. CDR3 sequence (DNA): TGCGCCAGCAAGGGACTAGCGGGAGAAGGGGAGACCCAGTACTTC.

The V call is TRBV6-6, the J call TRBJ2-1, with 9 bases that match TRBD2. CDR1 and CDR2 from the germline V gene are MNHNY and SVGAGI (reference sequence). The CDR3 sequence is 13 residues long. As DNA, the CDR3 is TGTGCACTTAGCGGGAGTCTCTACAATGAGCAGTTCTTC. This gives the protein CALSGSLYNEQFF.

The V and J genes are TRBV5-4 and TRBJ2-3, with 7 bases lining up with TRBD1. CDR3 length: 16 residues. V trimming: 2 bases; J trimming: 5 bases; junction bases outside the gene matches: 11. Per the germline V gene, CDR1 is SGHNT and CDR2 is YYREEE (reference sequence). CDR3 DNA sequence: TGTGCCAGCAGCTTCCTGGACAGGACAGACCGAGATACGCAGTATTTT. Its translation is CASSFLDRTDRDTQYF.

The V gene is TRBV5-4, the J gene TRBJ2-1; a possible D gene is TRBD2 (6 bases). V gave up 2 bases and J gave up 5 bases, with 17 bases separating them. This CDR3 is 16 amino acids long. CDR1 is SGHNT and CDR2 is YYREEE in the germline V gene (reference sequence). The CDR3, as DNA: TGTGCCAGCAGCTTACTAGCCTCTCTTGGTAACAATGAGCAGTTCTTC. Amino acids: CASSLLASLGNNEQFF.

This CDR3 is CASNRRPAELKYGYTF. The CDR3 DNA is TGTGCCAGCAATCGGCGGCCCGCCGAGTTAAAGTATGGCTACACCTTC. The genes are TRBV5-4 and TRBJ1-2, with D hard to call. V was trimmed by 6 bases and J by 5 bases, leaving 23 bases between them. The CDR3 loop spans 16 amino acids. Germline V gives CDR1 SGHNT, CDR2 YYREEE (reference sequence).

V and J are TRBV19 and TRBJ2-5; 7 nucleotides align to TRBD1. V gave up 5 bases and J gave up 4 bases; unmatched junction bases: 13. The CDR3 extends over 16 amino acids. The germline CDR1 and CDR2 sequences are LNHDA and SQIVND (reference sequence). Written as DNA, the CDR3 is TGTGCCAGTAGTGACCACAGGGGAAGGGGGCGAGAGACCCAGTACTTC. It is translated as CASSDHRGRGRETQYF.

This chain uses TRBV18 with TRBJ2-3; no clear D gene. Germline CDR1 KGHSH, CDR2 LQKENI. This CDR3 is 14 amino acids long. V was clipped by 2 bases and J by 1 base, with 7 bases between them. The CDR3 coding sequence is TGTGCCAGCTCACCAAACACACGCACAGATACGCAGTATTTT. Residues: CASSPNTRTDTQYF. Combining the CDR3 with reference TRBV18 and TRBJ2-3 gives the whole variable domain NAGVMQNPRHLVRRRGQEARLRCSPMKGHSHVYWYRQLPEEGLKFMVYLQKENIIDESGMPKERFSAEFPKEGPSILRIQQVVRGDSAAYFCASSPNTRTDTQYFGPGTRLTVL.

The chain carries TRBV30 and TRBJ1-5; a possible D gene is TRBD1 (5 bases). Germline V gives CDR1 GTSNPN, CDR2 SVGIG (reference sequence). This CDR3 comprises 12 residues. V lost 2 bases to trimming and J lost 7 bases, with 9 bases between them. CDR3 loop: CAWSWGGQPQHF. CDR3 DNA: TGTGCCTGGAGTTGGGGGGGACAGCCCCAGCATTTT. The complete variable domain, with remaining parts taken from reference TRBV30 and TRBJ1-5, reads SQTIHQWPATLVQPVGSPLSLECTVEGTSNPNLYWYRQAAGRGLQLLFYSVGIGQISSEVPQNLSASRPQDRQFILSSKKLLLSDSGFYLCAWSWGGQPQHFGDGTRLSIL.

J is TRBJ2-5 and V is TRBV15; perhaps TRBD2 as D (6 bases). CDR1 and CDR2 (germline): LNHNV, YYDKDF (reference sequence). This CDR3 has 14 residues. Trimming left V 4 bases short and J 4 bases short, with 13 bases between. Here the CDR3 reads CATSTPGSSETQYF. The CDR3 bases are TGTGCCACCAGCACACCCGGGAGCTCAGAGACCCAGTACTTC.

The V call is TRBV6-1, the J call TRBJ1-2; 8 bases fit TRBD1. Trimming removed 2 bases from V and 7 bases from J; junction bases left unmatched: 6. Germline V CDR1 and CDR2: MNHNS, SASEGT. The CDR3 covers 14 residues. The DNA of the CDR3 is TGTGCCAGCAGTGAAATGGCAGGGGGCGGTGGCTACACCTTC. This gives the protein CASSEMAGGGGYTF.

The CDR3 DNA follows: TGTGTAGCCGTTGGGGCGTACTACAATGAGCAGTTCTTC. Its protein is CVAVGAYYNEQFF. The chain employs TRBV6-6 and TRBJ2-1, with D perhaps matching TRBD1 (5 bases). Germline CDR1 reads MNHNY; CDR2 reads SVGAGI (reference sequence). This CDR3 spans 13 amino acids.

V usage is TRBV4-1 and J usage is TRBJ2-1; unclear D gene. V lost 3 bases and J 1 base, leaving 7 bases between the germline ends. The CDR3 extends over 14 amino acids. The germline V gene has CDR1 MGHRA and CDR2 YSYEKL. The CDR3 reads CASSQAFSYNEQFF. DNA of the CDR3: TGCGCCAGCAGCCAGGCCTTTTCCTACAATGAGCAGTTCTTC.

The chain is built from TRBV7-2 and TRBJ2-7; a possible D gene is TRBD1 (6 bases). This CDR3 contains 14 residues. Trimming took off 7 bases at V and 4 bases at J, with 17 bases between the two ends. The germline gives CDR1 SGHTA, CDR2 FQGNSA. CDR3 sequence reads: CASNIRGLGYEQYF. CDR3 in DNA: TGTGCCAGCAACATAAGGGGGTTGGGGTACGAGCAGTACTTC.

CDR3 DNA: TGTGCCAGCAGGTTCCAGGACAGGGGGGCCTACGAGCAGTACTTC. It yields the protein CASRFQDRGAYEQYF. The chain is built from TRBV28 and TRBJ2-7, with TRBD1 matching over 10 bases. V gave up 6 bases and J gave up 2 bases; unmatched junction bases: 7. The CDR3 sequence is 15 residues long. Germline values: CDR1 MDHEN, CDR2 SYDVKM.

The chain joins TRBV6-1 to TRBJ1-1; tentatively, D is TRBD1 (5 bases). V shed 3 bases and J shed 3 bases, with 14 bases lying between them. This CDR3 is built from 15 residues. Germline CDR1 MNHNS, CDR2 SASEGT. CDR3 loop: CASSEVGGIDTEAFF. The CDR3 bases are TGTGCCAGCAGTGAGGTGGGGGGAATAGACACTGAAGCTTTCTTT.

This rearrangement joins TRBV27 to TRBJ2-7; 8 bases are shared with TRBD1. The CDR3 is 14 amino acids. The J segment lost 11 bases and the V segment lost 4 bases, leaving 13 bases of the junction unmatched. CDR1 is MNHEY and CDR2 is SMNVEV in the germline V gene (reference sequence). CDR3 in amino acids: CASSYRDRPSIEYF. DNA of the CDR3: TGTGCCAGCAGTTACCGGGACAGGCCCTCCATTGAGTACTTC.

This sequence joins TRBV28 and TRBJ1-2, with 9 positions matching TRBD1. CDR3 length: 12 amino acids. V was clipped by 6 bases and J by 8 bases; unmatched bases: 4. CDR1 and CDR2 from the germline V gene are MDHEN and SYDVKM. The CDR3 is CASRLTGGGYTF. CDR3 DNA: TGTGCCAGCAGGCTGACAGGGGGAGGCTACACCTTC.

The rearrangement joins TRBV5-1 to TRBJ2-5; 7 nucleotides align to TRBD2. This CDR3 is 15 amino acids long. CDR1 is SGHRS and CDR2 is YFSETQ in the germline V gene. Unmatched junction bases numbered 5, after V lost 2 bases and J lost 1 base. For the CDR3, the DNA is TGCGCCAGCAGCTTTGGGGCGGGAGCCCAAGAGACCCAGTACTTC. Encoded protein: CASSFGAGAQETQYF.

The chain recombines TRBV6-7 with TRBJ2-3, with 8 bases lining up with TRBD2. TRBV6-7 is marked as an open reading frame, function uncertain. V lost 2 bases, J lost 4 bases, and 8 bases stayed unmatched. The CDR3 extends over 16 amino acids. The chain's CDR3 is CASSYTGTSCADTQYF. The CDR3 nucleotides are TGTGCCAGCAGTTACACGGGGACTAGTTGTGCAGATACGCAGTATTTT.

This clone was detected once. The chain has TRBV19 and TRBJ1-5; TRBD1 agrees at 9 bases. Germline CDR1 is LNHDA and CDR2 is SQIVND (reference sequence). V lost 6 bases and J lost 2; bases outside the gene matches: 11. This CDR3 comprises 17 residues. CDR3 DNA: TGTGCCAGTAGCCGGACAGGGGACCGAGTGGGCAATCAGCCCCAGCATTTT. It is translated as CASSRTGDRVGNQPQHF.

V gene TRBV19 combines with J gene TRBJ2-2; 11 bases are shared with TRBD2. Trimming removed 3 bases from V and 8 bases from J; junction bases left unmatched: 8. The CDR3 sequence is 16 residues long. The V gene's germline CDR1 is LNHDA and CDR2 SQIVND (reference sequence). Here the CDR3 reads CASSIPSGRKSGELFF. The CDR3 bases are TGTGCCAGTAGTATTCCTAGCGGGAGGAAGTCGGGGGAGCTGTTTTTT.

The gene calls are TRBV7-2 and TRBJ1-1; weak D call: TRBD1 (6 bases). Trimming removed 0 bases from V and 10 bases from J, with 9 bases in between. The CDR3 has 12 amino acids. Germline-derived CDR1 and CDR2 are SGHTA and FQGNSA. The CDR3 nucleotides are TGTGCCAGCAGCTTAGCCAGGGGAACAGCTTTCTTT. Protein product: CASSLARGTAFF.